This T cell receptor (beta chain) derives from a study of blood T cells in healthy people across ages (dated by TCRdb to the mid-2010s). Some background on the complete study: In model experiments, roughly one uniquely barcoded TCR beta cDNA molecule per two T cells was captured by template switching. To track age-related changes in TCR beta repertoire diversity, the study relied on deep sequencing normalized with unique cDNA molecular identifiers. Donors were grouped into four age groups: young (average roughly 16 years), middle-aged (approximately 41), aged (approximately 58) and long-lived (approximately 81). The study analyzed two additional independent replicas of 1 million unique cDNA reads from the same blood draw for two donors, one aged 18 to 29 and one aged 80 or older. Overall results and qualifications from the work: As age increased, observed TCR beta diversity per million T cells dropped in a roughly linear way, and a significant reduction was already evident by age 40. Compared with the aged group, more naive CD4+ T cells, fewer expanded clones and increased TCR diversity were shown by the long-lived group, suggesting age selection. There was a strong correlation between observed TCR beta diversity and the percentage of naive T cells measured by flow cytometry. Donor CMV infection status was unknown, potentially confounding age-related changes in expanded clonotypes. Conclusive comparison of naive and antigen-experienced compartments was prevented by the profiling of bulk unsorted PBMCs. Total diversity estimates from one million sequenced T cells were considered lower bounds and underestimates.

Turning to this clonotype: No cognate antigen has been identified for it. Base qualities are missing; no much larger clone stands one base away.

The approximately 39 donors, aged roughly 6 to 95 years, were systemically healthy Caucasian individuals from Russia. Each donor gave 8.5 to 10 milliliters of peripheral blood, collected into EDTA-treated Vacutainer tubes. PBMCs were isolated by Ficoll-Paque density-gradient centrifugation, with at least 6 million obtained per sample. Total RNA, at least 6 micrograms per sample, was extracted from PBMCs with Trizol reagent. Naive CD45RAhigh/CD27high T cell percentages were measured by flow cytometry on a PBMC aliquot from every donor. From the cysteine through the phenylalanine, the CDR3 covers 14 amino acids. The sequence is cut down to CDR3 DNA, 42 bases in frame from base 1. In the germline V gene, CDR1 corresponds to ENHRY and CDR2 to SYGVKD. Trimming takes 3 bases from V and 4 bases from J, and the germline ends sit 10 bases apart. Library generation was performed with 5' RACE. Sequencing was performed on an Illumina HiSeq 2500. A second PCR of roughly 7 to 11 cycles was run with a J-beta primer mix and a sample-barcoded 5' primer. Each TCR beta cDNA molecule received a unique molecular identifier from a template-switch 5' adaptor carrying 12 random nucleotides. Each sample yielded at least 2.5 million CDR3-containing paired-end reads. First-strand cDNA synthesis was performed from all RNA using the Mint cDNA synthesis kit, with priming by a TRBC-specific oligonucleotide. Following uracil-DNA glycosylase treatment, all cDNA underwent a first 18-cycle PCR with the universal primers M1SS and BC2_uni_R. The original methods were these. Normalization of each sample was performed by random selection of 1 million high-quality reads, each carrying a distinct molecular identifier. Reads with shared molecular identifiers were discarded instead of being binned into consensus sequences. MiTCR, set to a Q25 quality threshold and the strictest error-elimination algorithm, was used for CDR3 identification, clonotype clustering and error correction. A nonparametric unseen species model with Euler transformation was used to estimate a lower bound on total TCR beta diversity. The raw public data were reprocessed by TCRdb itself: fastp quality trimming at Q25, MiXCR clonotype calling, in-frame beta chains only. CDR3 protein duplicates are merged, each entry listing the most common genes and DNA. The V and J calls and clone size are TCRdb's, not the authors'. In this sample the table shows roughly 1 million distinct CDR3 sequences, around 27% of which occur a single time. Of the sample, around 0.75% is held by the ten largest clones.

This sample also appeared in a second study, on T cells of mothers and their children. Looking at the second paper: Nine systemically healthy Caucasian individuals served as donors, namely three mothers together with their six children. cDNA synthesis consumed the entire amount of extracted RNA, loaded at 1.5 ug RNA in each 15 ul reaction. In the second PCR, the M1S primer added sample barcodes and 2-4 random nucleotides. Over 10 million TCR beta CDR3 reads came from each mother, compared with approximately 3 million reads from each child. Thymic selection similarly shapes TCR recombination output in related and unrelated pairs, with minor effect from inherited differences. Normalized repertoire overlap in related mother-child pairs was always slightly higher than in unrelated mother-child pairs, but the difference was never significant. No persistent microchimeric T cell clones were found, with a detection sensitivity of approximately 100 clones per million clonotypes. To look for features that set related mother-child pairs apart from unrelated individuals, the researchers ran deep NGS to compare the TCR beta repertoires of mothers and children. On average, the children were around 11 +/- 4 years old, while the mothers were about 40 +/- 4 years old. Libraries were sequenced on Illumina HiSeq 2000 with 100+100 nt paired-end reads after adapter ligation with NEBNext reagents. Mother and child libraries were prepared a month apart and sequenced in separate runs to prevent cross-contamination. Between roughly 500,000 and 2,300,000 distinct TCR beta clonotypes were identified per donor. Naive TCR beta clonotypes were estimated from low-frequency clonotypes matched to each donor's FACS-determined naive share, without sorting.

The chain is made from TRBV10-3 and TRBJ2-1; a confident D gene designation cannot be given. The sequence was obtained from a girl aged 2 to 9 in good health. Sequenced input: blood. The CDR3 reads CAISDNPWYNEQFF. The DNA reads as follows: TGTGCCATCAGTGATAACCCCTGGTACAATGAGCAGTTCTTC.